This T cell receptor beta chain was sequenced in a study of shared clonotypes between healthy human individuals. On the study more broadly: Each donor contributed plates that comprised three CD4 naive, three CD4 memory, two CD8 naive and one CD8 memory.

Division of CD4+ cells produced a CD45RA+ naive subset and a CD45RA-negative memory subset. The assay was carried out at the deep level. Clones were sequenced by immunoSEQ multiplex PCR, and TCRdb holds only the in-frame ones, with some missing. The sample holds 2,500,000 or so clones, roughly 90% seen once. Germline V gene data show CDR1 as SQVTM and CDR2 as ANQGSEA. V lost 7 bases to trimming and J lost 2 bases; unmatched junction nucleotides: 6. The CDR3 is made up of 13 amino acids. In the case of this clone: As yet, its antigen is unknown. Other DNA sequences in this specimen translate into the identical CDR3.

Whole-study findings and limits: A few donors showed sharing of roughly 5% of naive CD4 clonotypes.

Sequenced material: naive CD4+ T cells from PBMCs. Subset here: CD45RA+ positively selected. The V call is TRBV29-1, the J call TRBJ2-3; TRBD2 agrees at 7 bases. This receptor was obtained from a man aged 18 to 30 in good health. Some clones in this sample may be carry-over from other donors' samples. CDR3 sequence: CSGRGRFTDTQYF. The CDR3 DNA follows: TGCAGCGGGCGGGGGAGGTTCACAGATACGCAGTATTTT.